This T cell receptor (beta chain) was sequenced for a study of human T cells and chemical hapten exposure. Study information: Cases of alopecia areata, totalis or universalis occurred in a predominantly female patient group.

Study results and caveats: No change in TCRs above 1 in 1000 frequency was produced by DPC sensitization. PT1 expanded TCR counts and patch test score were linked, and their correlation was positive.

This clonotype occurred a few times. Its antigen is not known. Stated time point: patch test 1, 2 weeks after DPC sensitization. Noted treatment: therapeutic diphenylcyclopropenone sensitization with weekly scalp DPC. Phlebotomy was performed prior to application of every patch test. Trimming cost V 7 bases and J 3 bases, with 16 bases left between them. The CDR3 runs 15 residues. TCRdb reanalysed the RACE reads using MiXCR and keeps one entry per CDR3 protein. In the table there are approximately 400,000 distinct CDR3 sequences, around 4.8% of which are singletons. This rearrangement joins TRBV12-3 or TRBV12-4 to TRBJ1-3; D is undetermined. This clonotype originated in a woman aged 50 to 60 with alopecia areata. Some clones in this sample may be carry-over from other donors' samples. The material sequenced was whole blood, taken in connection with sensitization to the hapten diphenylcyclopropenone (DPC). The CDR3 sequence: CASTLGGIGGNTIYF. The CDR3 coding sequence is TGTGCCAGCACCCTCGGAGGAATAGGTGGAAACACCATATATTTT.